This T cell receptor beta chain comes out of a study of T cell repertoires in cytomegalovirus infection. The overall study: TCR beta signatures that were public indicated CMV infection and matching HLA type.

Study outcomes and limitations: Identification of carriers of CMV plus the relevant HLA was performed using cumulative public TCR beta family frequency. What dominated the ex vivo response were HLA-C-restricted CMV-specific TCR beta clonotypes.

MiXCR, applied by TCRdb to the reads, yields one record per CDR3 protein. The sample has approximately 500,000 distinct CDR3 sequences, about 17% seen once; the top ten hold roughly 25%. The V gene end was trimmed by 6 bases and the J gene end by 0 bases; junction bases not matched to a gene: 8. This CDR3 is 15 amino acids long. The germline V gene has CDR1 LNHDA and CDR2 SQIVND (reference sequence). In this sample, this clonotype turned up a few times. Its specificity is unknown. The source material was CD8+ T cells from PBMCs. The V gene is TRBV19, the J gene TRBJ2-7; 7 nucleotides line up with TRBD2. The TCR was taken from a human donor in good health (CMV status not recorded). Some clones in this sample may be carry-over from other donors' samples. The CDR3 loop is CASSGTIGSSYEQYF. CDR3 sequence (DNA): TGTGCCAGTAGCGGGACTATTGGGAGCTCCTACGAGCAGTACTTC.